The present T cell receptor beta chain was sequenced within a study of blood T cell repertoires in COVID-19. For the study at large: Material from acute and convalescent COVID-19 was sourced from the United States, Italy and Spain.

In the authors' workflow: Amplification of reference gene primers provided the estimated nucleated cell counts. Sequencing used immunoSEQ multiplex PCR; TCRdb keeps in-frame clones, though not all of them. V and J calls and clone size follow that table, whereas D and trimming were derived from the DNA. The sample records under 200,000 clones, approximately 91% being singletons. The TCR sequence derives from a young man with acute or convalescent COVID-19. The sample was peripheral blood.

The CDR3 coding sequence is TGTGCCAGTACCCGTGTGGCGGTGAATGAAAAACTGTTTTTT. Residues: CASTRVAVNEKLFF. The V and J genes are TRBV19 and TRBJ1-4; D remains ambiguous. Between the trimmed V and J ends, which lost 7 bases and 5 bases, there was a span of 14 bases. The V gene's germline CDR1 is LNHDA and CDR2 SQIVND (reference sequence). CDR3 length: 14 amino acids. Drawing the rest from reference TRBV19 and TRBJ1-4, the complete variable domain is DGGITQSPKYLFRKEGQNVTLSCEQNLNHDAMYWYRQDPGQGLRLIYYSQIVNDFQKGDIAEGYSVSREKKESFPLTVTSAQKNPTAFYLCASTRVAVNEKLFFGSGTQLSVL.